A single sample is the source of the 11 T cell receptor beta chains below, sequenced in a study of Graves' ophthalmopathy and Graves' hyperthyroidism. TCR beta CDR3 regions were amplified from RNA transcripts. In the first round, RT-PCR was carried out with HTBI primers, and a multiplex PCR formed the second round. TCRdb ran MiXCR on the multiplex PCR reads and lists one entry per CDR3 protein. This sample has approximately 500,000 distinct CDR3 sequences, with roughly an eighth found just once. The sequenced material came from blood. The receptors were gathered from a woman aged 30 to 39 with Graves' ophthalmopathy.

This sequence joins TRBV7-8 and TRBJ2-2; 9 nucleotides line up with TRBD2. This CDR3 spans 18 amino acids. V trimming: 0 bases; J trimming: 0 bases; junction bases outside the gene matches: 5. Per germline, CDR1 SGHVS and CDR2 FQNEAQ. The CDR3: CASSLASGGPSNTGELFF. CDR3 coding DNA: TGTGCCAGCAGCTTAGCTAGCGGGGGACCCTCGAACACCGGGGAGCTGTTTTTT.

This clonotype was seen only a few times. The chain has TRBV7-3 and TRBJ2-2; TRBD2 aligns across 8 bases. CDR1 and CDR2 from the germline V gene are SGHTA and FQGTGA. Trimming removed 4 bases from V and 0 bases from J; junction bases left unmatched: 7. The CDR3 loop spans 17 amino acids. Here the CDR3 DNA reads TGTGCCAGCAGCTCCGTAGCGGGAAGGGCGAACACCGGGGAGCTGTTTTTT. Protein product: CASSSVAGRANTGELFF.

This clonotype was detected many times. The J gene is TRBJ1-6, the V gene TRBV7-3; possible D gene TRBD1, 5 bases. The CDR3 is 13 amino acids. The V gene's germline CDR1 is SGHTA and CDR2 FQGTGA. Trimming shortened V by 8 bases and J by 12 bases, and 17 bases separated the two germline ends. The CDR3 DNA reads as TGTGCCAGCGGGTACGACAGTACCCAACCCCTCCACTTT. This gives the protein CASGYDSTQPLHF.

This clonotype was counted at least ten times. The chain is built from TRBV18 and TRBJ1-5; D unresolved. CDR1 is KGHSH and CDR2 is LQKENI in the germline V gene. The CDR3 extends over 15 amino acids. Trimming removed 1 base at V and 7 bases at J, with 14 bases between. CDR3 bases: TGTGCCAGCTCACCACTACCCTCCGGGGAGCAGCCCCAGCATTTT. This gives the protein CASSPLPSGEQPQHF.

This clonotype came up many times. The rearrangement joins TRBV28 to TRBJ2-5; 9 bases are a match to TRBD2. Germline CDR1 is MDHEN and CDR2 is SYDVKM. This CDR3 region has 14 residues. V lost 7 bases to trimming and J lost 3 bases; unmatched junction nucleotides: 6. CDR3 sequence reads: CASTPGLAEETQYF. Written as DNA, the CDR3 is TGTGCCAGCACCCCGGGACTAGCTGAAGAGACCCAGTACTTC.

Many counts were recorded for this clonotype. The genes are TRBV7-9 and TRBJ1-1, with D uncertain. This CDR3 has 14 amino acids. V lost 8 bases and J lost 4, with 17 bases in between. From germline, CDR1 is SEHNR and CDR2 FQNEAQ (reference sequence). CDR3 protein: CASHNRLVGTEAFF. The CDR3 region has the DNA TGTGCCAGCCACAATAGGCTTGTCGGCACTGAAGCTTTCTTT.

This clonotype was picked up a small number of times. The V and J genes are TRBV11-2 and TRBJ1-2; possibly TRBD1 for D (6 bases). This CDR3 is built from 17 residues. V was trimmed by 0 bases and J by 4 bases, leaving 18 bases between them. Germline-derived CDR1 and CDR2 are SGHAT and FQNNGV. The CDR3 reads CASSLESSGHPFYGYTF. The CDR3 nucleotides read TGTGCCAGCAGCTTAGAATCATCGGGACATCCTTTCTATGGCTACACCTTC. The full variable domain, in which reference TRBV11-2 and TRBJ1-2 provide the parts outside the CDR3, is EAGVAQSPRYKIIEKRQSVAFWCNPISGHATLYWYQQILGQGPKLLIQFQNNGVVDDSQLPKDRFSAERLKGVDSTLKIQPAKLEDSAVYLCASSLESSGHPFYGYTFGSGTRLTVV.

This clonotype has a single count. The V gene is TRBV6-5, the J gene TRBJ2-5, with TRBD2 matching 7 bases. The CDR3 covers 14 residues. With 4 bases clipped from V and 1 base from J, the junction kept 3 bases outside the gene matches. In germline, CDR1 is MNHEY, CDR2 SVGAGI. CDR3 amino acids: CASSSTSAQETQYF. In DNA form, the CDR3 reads TGTGCCAGCAGTTCCACTAGCGCCCAAGAGACCCAGTACTTC.

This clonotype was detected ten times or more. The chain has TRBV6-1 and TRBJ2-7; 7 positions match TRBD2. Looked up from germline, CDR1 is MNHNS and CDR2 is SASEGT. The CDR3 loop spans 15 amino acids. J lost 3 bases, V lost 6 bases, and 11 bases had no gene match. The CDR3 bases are TGTGCCAGCAGCCTGGGGGGGGGACTGGGCTACGAGCAGTACTTC. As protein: CASSLGGGLGYEQYF.

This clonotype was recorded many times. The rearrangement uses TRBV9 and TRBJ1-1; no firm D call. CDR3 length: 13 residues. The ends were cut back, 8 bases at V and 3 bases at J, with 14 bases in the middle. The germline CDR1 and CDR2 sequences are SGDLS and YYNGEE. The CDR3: CARNGGIDTEAFF. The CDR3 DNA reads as TGTGCCAGGAATGGAGGAATTGACACTGAAGCTTTCTTT.

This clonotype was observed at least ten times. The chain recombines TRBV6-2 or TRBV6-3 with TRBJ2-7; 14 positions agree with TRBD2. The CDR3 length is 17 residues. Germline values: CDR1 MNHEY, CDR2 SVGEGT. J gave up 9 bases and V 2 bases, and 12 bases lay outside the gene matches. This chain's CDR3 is CASSYPGTSGGPLGQYF. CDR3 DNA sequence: TGTGCCAGCAGTTACCCGGGGACTAGCGGGGGCCCCTTGGGGCAGTACTTC.